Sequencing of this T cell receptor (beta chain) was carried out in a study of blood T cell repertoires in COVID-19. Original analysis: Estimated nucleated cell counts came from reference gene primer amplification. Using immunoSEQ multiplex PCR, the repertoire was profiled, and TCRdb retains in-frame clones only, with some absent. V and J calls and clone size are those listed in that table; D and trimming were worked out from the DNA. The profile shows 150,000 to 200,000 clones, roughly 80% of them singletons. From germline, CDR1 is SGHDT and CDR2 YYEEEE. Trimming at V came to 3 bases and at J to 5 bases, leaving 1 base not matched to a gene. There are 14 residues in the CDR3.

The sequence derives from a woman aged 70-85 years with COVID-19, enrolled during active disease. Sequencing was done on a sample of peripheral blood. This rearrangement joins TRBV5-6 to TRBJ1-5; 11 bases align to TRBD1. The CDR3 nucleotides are TGTGCCAGCAGCTCGGACAGGGGGCATCAGCCCCAGCATTTT. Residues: CASSSDRGHQPQHF. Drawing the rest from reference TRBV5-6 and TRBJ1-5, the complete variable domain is DAGVTQSPTHLIKTRGQQVTLRCSPKSGHDTVSWYQQALGQGPQFIFQYYEEEERQRGNFPDRFSGHQFPNYSSELNVNALLLGDSALYLCASSSDRGHQPQHFGDGTRLSIL.